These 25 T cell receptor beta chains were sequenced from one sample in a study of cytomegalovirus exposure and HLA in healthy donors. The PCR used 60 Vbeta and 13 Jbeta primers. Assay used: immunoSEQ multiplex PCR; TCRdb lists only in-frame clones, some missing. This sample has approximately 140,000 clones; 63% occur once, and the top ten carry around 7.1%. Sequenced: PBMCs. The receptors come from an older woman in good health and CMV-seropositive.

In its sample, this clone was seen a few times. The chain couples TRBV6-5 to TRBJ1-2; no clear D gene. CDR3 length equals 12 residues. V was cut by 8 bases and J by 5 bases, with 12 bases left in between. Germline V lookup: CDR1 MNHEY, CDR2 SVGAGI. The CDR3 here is CASWSGGYGYTF. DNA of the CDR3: TGTGCCAGCTGGAGTGGAGGGTATGGCTACACCTTC.

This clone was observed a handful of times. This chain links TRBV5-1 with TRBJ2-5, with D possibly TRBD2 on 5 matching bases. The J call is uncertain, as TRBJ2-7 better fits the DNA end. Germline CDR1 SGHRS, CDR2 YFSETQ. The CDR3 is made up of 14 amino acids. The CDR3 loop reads CASRRFAGRYEQYF. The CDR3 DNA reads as TGCGCCAGCAGACGCTTCGCGGGCCGCTACGAGCAGTACTTC.

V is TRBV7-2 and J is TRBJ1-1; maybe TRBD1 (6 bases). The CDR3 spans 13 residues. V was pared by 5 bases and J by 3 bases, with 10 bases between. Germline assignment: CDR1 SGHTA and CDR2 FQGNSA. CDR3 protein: CASSIHRDTEAFF. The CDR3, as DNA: TGTGCCAGCAGCATACACAGGGACACTGAAGCTTTCTTT. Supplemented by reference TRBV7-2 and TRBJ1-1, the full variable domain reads GAGVSQSPSNKVTEKGKDVELRCDPISGHTALYWYRQSLGQGLEFLIYFQGNSAPDKSGLPSDRFSAERTGGSVSTLTIQRTQQEDSAVYLCASSIHRDTEAFFGQGTRLTVV.

The CDR3 DNA follows: TGTGCCAGCAGCCGTTATTTACAGGGTCGCTCCTACAATGAGCAGTTCTTC. The encoded protein is CASSRYLQGRSYNEQFF. The gene calls are TRBV7-2 and TRBJ2-1; the D gene is possibly TRBD1 (6 bases). V lost 5 bases, J lost 0 bases, and 17 bases lay in between. CDR1 is SGHTA, CDR2 FQGNSA, per germline. The CDR3 totals 17 residues.

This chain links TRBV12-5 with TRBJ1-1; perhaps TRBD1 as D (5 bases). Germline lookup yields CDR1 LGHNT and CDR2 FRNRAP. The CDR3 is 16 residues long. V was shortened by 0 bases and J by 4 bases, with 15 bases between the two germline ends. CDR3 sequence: CASGLVAGSSGTEAFF. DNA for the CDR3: TGTGCTAGTGGTTTGGTGGCAGGGTCATCAGGCACTGAAGCTTTCTTT.

CDR3 amino acids: CASKAQVNTGELFF. For the CDR3, the DNA is TGTGCCAGCAAGGCACAGGTAAACACCGGGGAGCTGTTTTTT. This chain links TRBV2 with TRBJ2-2; maybe TRBD1 (5 bases). This CDR3 region has 14 residues. Germline CDR1 is SNHLY and CDR2 is FYNNEI. Trimming took off 7 bases at V and 2 bases at J, with 11 bases between the two ends. Full variable domain (outside the CDR3, taken from reference TRBV2 and TRBJ2-2): EPEVTQTPSHQVTQMGQEVILRCVPISNHLYFYWYRQILGQKVEFLVSFYNNEISEKSEIFDDQFSVERPDGSNFTLKIRSTKLEDSAMYFCASKAQVNTGELFFGEGSRLTVL.

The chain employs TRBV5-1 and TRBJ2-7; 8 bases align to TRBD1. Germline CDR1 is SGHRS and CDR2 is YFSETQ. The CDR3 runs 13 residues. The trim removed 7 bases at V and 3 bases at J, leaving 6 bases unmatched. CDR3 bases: TGCGCCAGCGCCCAAGGACAGGGCTACGAGCAGTACTTC. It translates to CASAQGQGYEQYF.

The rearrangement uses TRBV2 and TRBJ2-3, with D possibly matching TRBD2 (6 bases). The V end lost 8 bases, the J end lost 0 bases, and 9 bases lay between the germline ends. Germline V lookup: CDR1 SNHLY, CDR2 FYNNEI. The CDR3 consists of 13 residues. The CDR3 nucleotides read TGTGCCAGCTTAAGCGGGAGCACAGATACGCAGTATTTT. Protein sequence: CASLSGSTDTQYF.

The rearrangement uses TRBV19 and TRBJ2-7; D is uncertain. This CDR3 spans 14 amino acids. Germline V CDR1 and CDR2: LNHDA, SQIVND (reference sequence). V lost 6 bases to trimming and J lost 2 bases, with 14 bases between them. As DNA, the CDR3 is TGTGCCAGTAGGTCGACTGGCTCCGCCTACGAGCAGTACTTC. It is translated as CASRSTGSAYEQYF.

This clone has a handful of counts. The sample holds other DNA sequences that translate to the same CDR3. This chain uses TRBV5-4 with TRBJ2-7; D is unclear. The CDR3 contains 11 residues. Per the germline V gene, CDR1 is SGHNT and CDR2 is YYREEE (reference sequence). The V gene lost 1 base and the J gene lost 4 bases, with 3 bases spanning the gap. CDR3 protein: CASSLYYEQYF. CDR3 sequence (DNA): TGTGCCAGCAGCTTGTATTACGAGCAGTACTTC.

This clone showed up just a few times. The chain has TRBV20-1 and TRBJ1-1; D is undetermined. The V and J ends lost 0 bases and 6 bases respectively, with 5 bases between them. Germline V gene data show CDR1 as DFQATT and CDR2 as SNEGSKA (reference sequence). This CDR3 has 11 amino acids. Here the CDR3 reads CSARDYPEAFF. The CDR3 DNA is TGCAGTGCTAGAGATTATCCTGAAGCTTTCTTT.

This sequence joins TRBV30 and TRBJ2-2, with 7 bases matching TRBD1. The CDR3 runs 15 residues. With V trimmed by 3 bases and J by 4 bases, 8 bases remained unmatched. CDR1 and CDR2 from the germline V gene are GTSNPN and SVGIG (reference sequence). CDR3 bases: TGTGCCTGGAGAGCGAAAGGGGGCATCACCGGGGAGCTGTTTTTT. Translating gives CAWRAKGGITGELFF.

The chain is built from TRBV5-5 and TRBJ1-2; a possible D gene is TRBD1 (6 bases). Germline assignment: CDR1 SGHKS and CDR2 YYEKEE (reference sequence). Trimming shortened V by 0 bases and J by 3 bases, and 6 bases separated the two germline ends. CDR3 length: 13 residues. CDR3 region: CASSLEGDYGYTF. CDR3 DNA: TGTGCCAGCAGCTTGGAGGGGGACTATGGCTACACCTTC.

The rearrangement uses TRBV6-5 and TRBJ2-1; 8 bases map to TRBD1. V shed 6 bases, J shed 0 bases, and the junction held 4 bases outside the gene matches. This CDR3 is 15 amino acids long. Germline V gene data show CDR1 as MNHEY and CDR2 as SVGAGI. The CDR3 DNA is TGTGCCAGCAGGGCGGACAGGGACTCCTACAATGAGCAGTTCTTC. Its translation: CASRADRDSYNEQFF.

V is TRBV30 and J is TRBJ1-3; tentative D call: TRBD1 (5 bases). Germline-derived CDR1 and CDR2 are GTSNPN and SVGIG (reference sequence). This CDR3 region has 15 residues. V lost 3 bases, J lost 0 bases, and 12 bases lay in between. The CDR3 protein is CAWRGVRASGNTIYF. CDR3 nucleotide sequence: TGTGCCTGGAGAGGCGTCAGGGCCTCTGGAAACACCATATATTTT.

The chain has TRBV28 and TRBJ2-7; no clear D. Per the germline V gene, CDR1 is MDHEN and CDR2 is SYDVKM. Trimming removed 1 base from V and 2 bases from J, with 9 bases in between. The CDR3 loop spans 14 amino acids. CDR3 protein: CASSLLVWPYEQYF. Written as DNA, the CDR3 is TGTGCCAGCAGTTTATTGGTCTGGCCCTACGAGCAGTACTTC.

CDR3 DNA: TGTGCCAGCAGTTCGGACAGTAGGATAGGCTACACCTTC. Encoded protein: CASSSDSRIGYTF. The chain links TRBV27 to TRBJ1-2, with D possibly TRBD1 on 6 matching bases. This CDR3 contains 13 residues. Trimming shortened V by 4 bases and J by 8 bases, and 14 bases separated the two germline ends. CDR1 and CDR2 (germline): MNHEY, SMNVEV (reference sequence).

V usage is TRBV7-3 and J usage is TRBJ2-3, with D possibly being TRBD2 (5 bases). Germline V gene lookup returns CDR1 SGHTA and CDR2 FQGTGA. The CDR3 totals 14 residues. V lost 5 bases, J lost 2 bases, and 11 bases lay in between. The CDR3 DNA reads TGTGCCAGCAGCGTAGGGCGGGCCACAGATACGCAGTATTTT. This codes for CASSVGRATDTQYF.

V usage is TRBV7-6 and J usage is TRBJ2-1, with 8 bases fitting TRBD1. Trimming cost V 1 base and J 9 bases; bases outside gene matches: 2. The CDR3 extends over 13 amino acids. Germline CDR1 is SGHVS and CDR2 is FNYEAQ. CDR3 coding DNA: TGTGCCAGCAGCTTAGGTACAGGGGGTGAGCAGTTCTTC. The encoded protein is CASSLGTGGEQFF.

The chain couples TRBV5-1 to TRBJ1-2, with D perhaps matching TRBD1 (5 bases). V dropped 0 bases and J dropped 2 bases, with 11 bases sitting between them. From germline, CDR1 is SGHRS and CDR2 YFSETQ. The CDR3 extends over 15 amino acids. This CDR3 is CASSLDRTQNYGYTF. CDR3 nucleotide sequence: TGCGCCAGCAGCTTGGACAGGACGCAAAACTATGGCTACACCTTC.

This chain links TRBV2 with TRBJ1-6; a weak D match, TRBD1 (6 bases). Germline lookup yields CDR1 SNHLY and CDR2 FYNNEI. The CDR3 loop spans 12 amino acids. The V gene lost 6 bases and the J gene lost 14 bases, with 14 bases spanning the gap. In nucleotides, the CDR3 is TGTGCCAGCAGACAGATACAGGGAGCCCTCCACTTT. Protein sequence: CASRQIQGALHF.

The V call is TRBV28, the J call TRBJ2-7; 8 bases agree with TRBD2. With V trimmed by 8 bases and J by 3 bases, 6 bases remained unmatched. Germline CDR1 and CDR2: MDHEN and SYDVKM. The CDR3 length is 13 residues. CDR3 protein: CASQTGGIYEQYF. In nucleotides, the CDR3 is TGTGCCAGCCAGACGGGAGGGATCTACGAGCAGTACTTC.

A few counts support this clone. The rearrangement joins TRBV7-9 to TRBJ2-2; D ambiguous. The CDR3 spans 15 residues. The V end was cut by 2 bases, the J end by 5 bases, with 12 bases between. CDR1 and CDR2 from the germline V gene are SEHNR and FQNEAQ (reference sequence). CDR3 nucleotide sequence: TGTGCCAGCAGCTTAAATGGAGCCCCGACCGGGGAGCTGTTTTTT. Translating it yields CASSLNGAPTGELFF.

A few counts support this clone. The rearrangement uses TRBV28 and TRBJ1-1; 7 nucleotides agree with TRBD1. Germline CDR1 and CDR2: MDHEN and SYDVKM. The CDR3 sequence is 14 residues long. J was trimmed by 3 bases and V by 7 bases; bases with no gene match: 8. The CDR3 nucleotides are TGTGCCAGCACCCAGCAAGGGGGCTACACTGAAGCTTTCTTT. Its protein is CASTQQGGYTEAFF.

CDR3 residues: CASSVARGRQGGPYNEQFF. CDR3 DNA sequence: TGTGCCAGCAGCGTAGCCCGTGGGAGACAGGGAGGCCCCTACAATGAGCAGTTCTTC. V and J are TRBV9 and TRBJ2-1; tentatively, D is TRBD1 (7 bases). This CDR3 is built from 19 residues. V lost 0 bases to trimming and J lost 2 bases, with 21 bases between them. Germline V gene data show CDR1 as SGDLS and CDR2 as YYNGEE.